This paragraph covers one T cell receptor (beta chain) sequence. Its antigen is not known. The data were taken from a study of early stage breast cancer tumors. The wider study: ER+/PR+/HER2- status applied to about 70% of the 16 invasive breast tumors. Study conclusions and caveats: Unsorted bulk genomic DNA sequencing lacked pairing and functional marker data.

About 19-50 mg of tumor tissue was diced per sample. The CDR3 runs 17 residues. The germline V gene has CDR1 WNHNN and CDR2 SYGVQD (reference sequence). V gave up 2 bases and J gave up 5 bases, with 19 bases separating them. Only in-frame clones appear in the TCRdb table, and some are missing; sequencing was by immunoSEQ multiplex PCR. The sample has some 28,000 clones, roughly 50% seen once; the top ten hold around 9%. This chain links TRBV10-1 with TRBJ2-1; TRBD2 might be the D (5 bases). The sample taken for sequencing was breast tumor tissue. This TCR came from a person between 45 and 65 years old with breast cancer. The CDR3: CASSEARSRTGDNEQFF. CDR3 coding DNA: TGCGCCAGCAGTGAGGCGAGGTCGAGGACTGGTGACAATGAGCAGTTCTTC.